What follows describes a single T cell receptor (beta chain). Its antigen target is currently unknown. No per-base quality is available; no much larger clone lies one base away. The CDR3 spans 16 residues, from the cysteine through the phenylalanine. Left in the record is the CDR3 DNA by itself, 48 bases read in frame from the first base. V lost 0 bases and J lost 7 bases, and the count of bases not matched to a germline gene is 11. CDR1 and CDR2 (DFQATT, SNEGSKA) derive from the germline V gene (reference sequence). This entry belongs to a study of blood T cells in healthy people across ages (dated by TCRdb to between 2015 and 2017). About the study as a whole: In model experiments, template switching captured about one uniquely barcoded TCR beta cDNA molecule for every two T cells. The study analyzed two additional independent replicas of 1 million unique cDNA reads from the same blood draw for two donors, one aged 18 to 29 and one aged 80 or older. Four age groups were formed from the donors: young (average roughly 15 years), middle-aged (less than 40), aged (roughly 56) and long-lived (less than 85). To track age-related changes in TCR beta repertoire diversity, the study relied on deep sequencing normalized with unique cDNA molecular identifiers. Donors of different ages were randomly distributed across sequencing lanes to avoid experimental bias. The investigation overall reported the following: Because donor CMV infection status was unknown, age-related changes in expanded clonotypes were potentially confounded. Estimates of total diversity based on one million sequenced T cells were regarded as lower bounds and as underestimates. Since profiling was done on bulk unsorted PBMCs, naive and antigen-experienced compartments could not be conclusively compared. Observed TCR beta diversity per million T cells fell roughly linearly with age, and a significant reduction was already apparent by age around 44. Observed TCR beta diversity correlated strongly with the percentage of naive T cells measured by flow cytometry. The long-lived group showed more naive CD4+ T cells, fewer expanded clones and increased TCR diversity than the aged group, suggesting age selection.

Systemically healthy Caucasian individuals from Russia, 35 to 40 in total and aged about 6 to 90 years, were included as donors. Around 9.9 milliliters of peripheral blood were collected from each donor into EDTA-treated Vacutainer tubes. PBMCs were isolated by Ficoll-Paque density-gradient centrifugation, with at least 6 million obtained per sample. Total RNA, at least 6 micrograms per sample, was extracted from PBMCs with Trizol reagent. For every donor, an aliquot of PBMCs went through flow cytometry to measure the percentages of naive CD45RAhigh/CD27high T cells. Library preparation was by 5' RACE. TCRdb lists the instrument as Illumina HiSeq 2500. A second PCR of roughly 7 to 12 cycles was run with a J-beta primer mix and a sample-barcoded 5' primer. A unique molecular identifier was introduced onto each TCR beta cDNA molecule by a template-switch 5' adaptor carrying 12 random nucleotides. At least 3 million CDR3-containing paired-end reads were obtained from each sample. First-strand cDNA was synthesized from all RNA with the Mint cDNA synthesis kit, primed by a TRBC-specific oligonucleotide. All cDNA was treated with uracil-DNA glycosylase and then went through a first 18-cycle PCR with the universal primers M1SS and BC2_uni_R. On the authors' methods: For normalization, 1 million high-quality reads, each with a distinct molecular identifier, were randomly selected from each sample. Reads with shared molecular identifiers were discarded instead of being binned into consensus sequences. MiTCR, set to a Q25 quality threshold and the strictest error-elimination algorithm, was used for CDR3 identification, clonotype clustering and error correction. A nonparametric unseen species model using Euler transformation provided a lower-bound estimate of total TCR beta diversity. In-frame beta chains were kept once TCRdb had trimmed the public reads at Q25 with fastp and called clones with MiXCR. Identical CDR3 protein sequences are pooled into one entry, listed with their most common genes and DNA. The V and J calls shown here were made by TCRdb, not taken from the authors' results. Here the sample has hundreds of thousands of distinct CDR3 sequences; roughly 60% occur a single time. The ten largest clones capture about 20% of the sample.

The V and J genes are TRBV20-1 and TRBJ2-1, and 8 junctional nucleotides match TRBD2. This TCR came from a young man in good health. The sequenced sample consisted of blood. CDR3 sequence: CSARDLERETLNEQFF. Read as DNA, the sequence is TGCAGTGCTAGAGATCTCGAGCGGGAGACTCTTAATGAGCAGTTCTTC.